This TCR beta chain stems from a study of T-cell memory formation after mild COVID-19. This clonotype was observed at least ten times. In TCRdb, the 5' RACE reads were re-called with MiXCR into one record per CDR3 protein. The profile shows about 30,000 distinct CDR3 sequences, roughly 12% of them singletons. V was clipped by 5 bases and J by 4 bases, with 20 bases between them. CDR3 length: 16 residues. Germline lookup yields CDR1 KGHSH and CDR2 LQKENI. The TCR sequence derives from an adult woman who had mild COVID-19 (a few samples of this study predate the infection). Cell type and time point are not known. The chain couples TRBV18 to TRBJ1-1; a weak D match, TRBD1 (6 bases). Sequencing used PBMCs or a T cell subset sorted from them (not recorded which). The CDR3 DNA is TGTGCCAGCTCAACAGGGTCTTCATTCGAGATCACTGAAGCTTTCTTT. It yields the protein CASSTGSSFEITEAFF.